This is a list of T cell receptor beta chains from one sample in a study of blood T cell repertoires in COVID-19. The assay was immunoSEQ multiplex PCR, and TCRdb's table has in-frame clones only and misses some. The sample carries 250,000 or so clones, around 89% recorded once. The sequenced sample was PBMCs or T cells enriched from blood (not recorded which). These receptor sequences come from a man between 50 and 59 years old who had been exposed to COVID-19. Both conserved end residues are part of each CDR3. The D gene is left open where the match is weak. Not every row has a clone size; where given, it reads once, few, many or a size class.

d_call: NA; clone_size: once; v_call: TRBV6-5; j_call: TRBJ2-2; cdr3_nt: TGTGCCAGCAGTATCTACAGGGCTGGCACCGGGGAGCTGTTTTTT; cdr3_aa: CASSIYRAGTGELFF
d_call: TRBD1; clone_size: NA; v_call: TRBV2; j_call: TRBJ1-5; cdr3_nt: TGTGCCAGCAGTGACCAGGGGGCGGCGAATCAGCCCCAGCATTTT; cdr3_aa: CASSDQGAANQPQHF
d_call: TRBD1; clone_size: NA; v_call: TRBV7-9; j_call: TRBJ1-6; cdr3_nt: TGTGCCAGCAGCTCCCGACAGGGGGCTGGTTCACCCCTCCACTTT; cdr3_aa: CASSSRQGAGSPLHF
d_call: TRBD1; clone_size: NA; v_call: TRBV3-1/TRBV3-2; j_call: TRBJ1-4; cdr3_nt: TGTGCCAGCAGCCCCGGGACAGGGGGCCGAAAACTGTTTTTT; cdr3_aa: CASSPGTGGRKLFF
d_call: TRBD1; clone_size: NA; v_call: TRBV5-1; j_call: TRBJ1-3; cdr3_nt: TGCGCCAGCAGCTTAGGGACAGCTTCCTCTGGAAACACCATATATTTT; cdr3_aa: CASSLGTASSGNTIYF
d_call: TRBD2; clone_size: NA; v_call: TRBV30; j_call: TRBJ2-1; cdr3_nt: TGTGCCTGGAGTGTCCGTGAAGGGGCGGGAGGCTACAATGAGCAGTTCTTC; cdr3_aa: CAWSVREGAGGYNEQFF
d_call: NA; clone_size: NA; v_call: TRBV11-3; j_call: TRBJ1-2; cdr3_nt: TGTGCCAGCAGCTTAGACAAGCCAGGGTCGGCTTATCGAGGTGGCTACACCTTC; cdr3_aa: CASSLDKPGSAYRGGYTF
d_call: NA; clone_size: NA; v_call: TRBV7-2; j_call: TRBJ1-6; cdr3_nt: TGTGCCAGCAGCCGGACCGGGACAACAAATTCACCCCTCCACTTT; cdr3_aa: CASSRTGTTNSPLHF
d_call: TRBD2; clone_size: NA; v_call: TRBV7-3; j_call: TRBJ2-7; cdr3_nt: TGTGCCAGCAGCTCCGGGACCGGGGGGGAGCAGTACTTC; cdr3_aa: CASSSGTGGEQYF
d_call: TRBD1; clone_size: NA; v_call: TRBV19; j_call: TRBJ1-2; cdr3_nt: TGTGCCAGCAAACCGGACAGGGGGAACTATGGCTACACCTTC; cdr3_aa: CASKPDRGNYGYTF
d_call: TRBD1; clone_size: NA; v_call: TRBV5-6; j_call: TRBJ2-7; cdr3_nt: TGTGCCAGCAGCTTGGCGAGGGTAGGGGGCGGCTACGAGCAGTACTTC; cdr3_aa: CASSLARVGGGYEQYF
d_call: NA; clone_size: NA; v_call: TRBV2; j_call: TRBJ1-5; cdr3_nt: TGTGCCAGCAGTGTGGACAGCAGGGGCAATCAGCCCCAGCATTTT; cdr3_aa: CASSVDSRGNQPQHF
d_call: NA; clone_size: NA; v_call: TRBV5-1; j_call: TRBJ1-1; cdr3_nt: TGCGCCAGCAGCGTTCATTTCGGACAAAAGAACACTGAAGCTTTCTTT; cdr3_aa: CASSVHFGQKNTEAFF
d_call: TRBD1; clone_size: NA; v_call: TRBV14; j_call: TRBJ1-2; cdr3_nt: TGTGCCAGCAGCCAGCACCGGGACAGGGGTTCTGGCTACACCTTC; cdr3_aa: CASSQHRDRGSGYTF
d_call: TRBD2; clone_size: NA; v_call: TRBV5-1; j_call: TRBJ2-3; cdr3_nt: TGCGCCAGCAGCCAAGCCGGACTAGCGGGGGCCACAGATACGCAGTATTTT; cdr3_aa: CASSQAGLAGATDTQYF
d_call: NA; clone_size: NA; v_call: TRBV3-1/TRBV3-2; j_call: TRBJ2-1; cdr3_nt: TGTGCCAGCAGCCAAGATTGGGCAGGGCAGTTCTTC; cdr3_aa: CASSQDWAGQFF
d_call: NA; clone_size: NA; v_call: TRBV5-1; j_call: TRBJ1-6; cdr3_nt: TGCGCCAGCTTGAGGAGACCACCGAGAAGTGATTCACCCCTCCACTTT; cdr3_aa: CASLRRPPRSDSPLHF
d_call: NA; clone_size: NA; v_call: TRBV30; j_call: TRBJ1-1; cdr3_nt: TGTGCCTGGAGTATTTTTGGGGAGGCGGACACTGAAGCTTTCTTT; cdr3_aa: CAWSIFGEADTEAFF
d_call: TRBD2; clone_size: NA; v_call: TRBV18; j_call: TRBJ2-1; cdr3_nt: TGTGCCAGCTCACTCCTAGCGGGATCTAGCAATGAGCAGTTCTTC; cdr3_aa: CASSLLAGSSNEQFF
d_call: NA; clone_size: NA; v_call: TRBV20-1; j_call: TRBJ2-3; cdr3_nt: TGCAGTGCTAGTGTTAGCGTAGCAGATACGCAGTATTTT; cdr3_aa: CSASVSVADTQYF
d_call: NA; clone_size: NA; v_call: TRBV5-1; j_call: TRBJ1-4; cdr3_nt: TGCGCCAGCAGCCCGCCGGGGGGCCTCAATGAAAAACTGTTTTTT; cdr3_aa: CASSPPGGLNEKLFF
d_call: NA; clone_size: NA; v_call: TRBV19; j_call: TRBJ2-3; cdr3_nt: TGTGCCAGTAGACATGGCGGTCTTTACACAGATACGCAGTATTTT; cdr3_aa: CASRHGGLYTDTQYF
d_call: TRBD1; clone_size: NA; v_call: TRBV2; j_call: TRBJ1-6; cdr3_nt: TGTGCCAGCATGGACAGGGGAAATTCACCCCTCCACTTT; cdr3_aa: CASMDRGNSPLHF
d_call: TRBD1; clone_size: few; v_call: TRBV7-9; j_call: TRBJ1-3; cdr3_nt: TGTGCCAGCAGCCCGAAGGGACAGGGTTACTCTGGAAACACCATATATTTT; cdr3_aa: CASSPKGQGYSGNTIYF
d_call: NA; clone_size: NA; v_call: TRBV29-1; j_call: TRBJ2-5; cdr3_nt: TGCAGCGTTGTCGGCGGCCTTCGGGAGACCCAGTACTTC; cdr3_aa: CSVVGGLRETQYF
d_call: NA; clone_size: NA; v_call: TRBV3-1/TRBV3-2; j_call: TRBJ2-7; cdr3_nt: TGTGCCAGCAGCCAAGAGGCGGAGAGCGAGCAGTACTTC; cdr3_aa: CASSQEAESEQYF
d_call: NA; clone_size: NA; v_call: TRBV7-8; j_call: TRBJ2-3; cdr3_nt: TGTGCCAGCAGCCTCCCCGGGGGCACAGATACGCAGTATTTT; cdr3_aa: CASSLPGGTDTQYF
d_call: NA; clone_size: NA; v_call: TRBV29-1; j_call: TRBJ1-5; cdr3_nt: TGCAGCGTTGGAGCCCACAGGGCTCAGCCCCAGCATTTT; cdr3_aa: CSVGAHRAQPQHF
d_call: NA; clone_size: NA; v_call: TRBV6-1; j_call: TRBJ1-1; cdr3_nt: TGTGCCAGCAGTGAAGTGGGCGAAACTGAAGCTTTCTTT; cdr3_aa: CASSEVGETEAFF
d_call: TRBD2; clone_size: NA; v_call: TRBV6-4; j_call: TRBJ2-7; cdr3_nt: TGTGCCAGCAGGACGGGGACTAGTTCCTACGAGCAGTACTTC; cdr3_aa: CASRTGTSSYEQYF
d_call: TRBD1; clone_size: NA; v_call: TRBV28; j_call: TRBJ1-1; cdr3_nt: TGTGCCAGCAGTTTTAGTACAGGGGGCCTGAACACTGAAGCTTTCTTT; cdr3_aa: CASSFSTGGLNTEAFF
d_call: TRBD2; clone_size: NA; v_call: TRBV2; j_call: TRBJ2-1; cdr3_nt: TGTGCCAGCTCCCTAGCGGACTACAATGAGCAGTTCTTC; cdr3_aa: CASSLADYNEQFF
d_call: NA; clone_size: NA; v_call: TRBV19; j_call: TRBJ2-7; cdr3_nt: TGTGCCAGTAGTGGCAGGTCGCTATACGAGCAGTACTTC; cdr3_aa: CASSGRSLYEQYF
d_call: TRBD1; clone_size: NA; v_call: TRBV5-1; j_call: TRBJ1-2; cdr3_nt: TGCGCCAGCAGCTTGCGACAGGGTTGGTATGGCTACACCTTC; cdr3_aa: CASSLRQGWYGYTF
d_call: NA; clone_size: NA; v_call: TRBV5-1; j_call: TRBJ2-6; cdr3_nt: TGCGCCAGCAGCTCCTCAGGGCCTGGGGCCAACGTCCTGACTTTC; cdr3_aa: CASSSSGPGANVLTF
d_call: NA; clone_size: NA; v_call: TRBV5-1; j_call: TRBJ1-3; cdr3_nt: TGCGCCAGCAGCTCTGACAGCTCTGGAAACACCATATATTTT; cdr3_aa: CASSSDSSGNTIYF
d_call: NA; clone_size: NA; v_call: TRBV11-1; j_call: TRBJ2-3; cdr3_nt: TGTGCCAGCAGCTTAGCGCGTAAGGGCGGGGGCACAGATACGCAGTATTTT; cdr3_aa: CASSLARKGGGTDTQYF
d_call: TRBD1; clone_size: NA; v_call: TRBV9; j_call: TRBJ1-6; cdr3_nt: TGTGCCAGCAGCTTGGGACAGTATAATTCACCCCTCCACTTT; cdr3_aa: CASSLGQYNSPLHF
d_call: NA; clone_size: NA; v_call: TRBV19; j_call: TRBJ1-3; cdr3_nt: TGTGCCACCAGACTTGGGTCCAGCTCTGGAAACACCATATATTTT; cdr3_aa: CATRLGSSSGNTIYF
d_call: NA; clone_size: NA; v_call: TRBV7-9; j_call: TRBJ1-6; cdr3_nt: TGTGCCAGCAGCTTAAGGGGTGTATCTAATTCACCCCTCCACTTT; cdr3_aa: CASSLRGVSNSPLHF
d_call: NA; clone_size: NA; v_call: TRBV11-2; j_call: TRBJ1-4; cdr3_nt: TGTGCCAGCACCAAGACAGTTTATGAAAAACTGTTTTTT; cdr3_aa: CASTKTVYEKLFF
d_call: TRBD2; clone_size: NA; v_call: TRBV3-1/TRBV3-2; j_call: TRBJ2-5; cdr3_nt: TGTGCCAGCAAGGGACTAGCGGGGCAAGAGACCCAGTACTTC; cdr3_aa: CASKGLAGQETQYF
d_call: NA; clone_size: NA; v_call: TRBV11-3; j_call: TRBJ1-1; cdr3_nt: TGTGCCAGCAGCTTAACGTCAGGGTTAGGGACTGAAGCTTTCTTT; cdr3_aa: CASSLTSGLGTEAFF
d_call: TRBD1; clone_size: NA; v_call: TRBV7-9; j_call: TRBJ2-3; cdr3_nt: TGTGCCAGCAGCTCCGGACAGGGGGTATCAGATACGCAGTATTTT; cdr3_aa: CASSSGQGVSDTQYF
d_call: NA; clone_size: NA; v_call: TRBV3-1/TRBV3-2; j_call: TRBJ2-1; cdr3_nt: TGTGCCAGCAGCCCCCGTGAGTCCTTCAATGAGCAGTTCTTC; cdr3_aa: CASSPRESFNEQFF